These T cell receptor beta chains were read from a single sample in a study of blood T cell repertoires in COVID-19. The table came from immunoSEQ multiplex PCR; TCRdb's copy has only in-frame clones and leaves some out. The sample lists more than 140,000 clones, about four fifths occurring once. The sequenced sample was peripheral blood. These receptors came from a human donor in a cohort sampled during active COVID-19. CDR3s include the opening cysteine and the closing phenylalanine or tryptophan.

v_gene | CDR3aa
TRBV11-2 | CASTAGQTYEQYF
TRBV27 | CASRLVGTQNNSPLHF
TRBV5-1 | CASSLDPGSSYNEQFF
TRBV11-2 | CASSSQGYEQYF
TRBV12-2 | CASRHSTSGRPIDSYEQYF
TRBV5-1 | CASSLEGSGRFKEQYF
TRBV19 | CASSIDPLYQPQHF
TRBV9 | CASSVDHRMYGYTF
TRBV7-9 | CASSELRGYYNEQFF
TRBV19 | CATHERGGLNYGYTF
TRBV28 | CASSEGAGGYEQYF
TRBV19 | CASSPGDRRGPQHF
TRBV7-3 | CASSLMPGGNTGELFF
TRBV7-9 | CASSLVGLADEGRNEQFF
TRBV20-1 | CSGARGNEQFF
TRBV5-1 | CASSFGLAGYEQYF
TRBV3-1/TRBV3-2 | CASSRTGEGYTF
TRBV19 | CASSALASTDTQYF
TRBV6-5 | CASSYSAGPTDTQYF
TRBV6-4 | CATRDTTNYGYTF
TRBV6-4 | CASSVGQETQYF
TRBV5-1 | CASSLGGGLAGVGDTQYF
TRBV28 | CASSFLAANYGYTF
TRBV11-2 | CASSRTTGDTEAFF
TRBV2 | CASSEESSGRNEQFF
TRBV7-2 | CASSLRNALGGQAPNIQYF
TRBV9 | CASSGGKAGSGYTF
TRBV9 | CASSVGGSPGNEQFF
TRBV6-5 | CASSYSRTGGEQYF
TRBV5-5 | CASSFGGVNEQYF
TRBV5-5 | CASSFQGDRAETQYF
TRBV27 | CASSLLGGRALSQYF
TRBV30 | CAWSGTGKAFQPQHF
TRBV5-5 | CASSVGQLQETQYF
TRBV30 | CAWEREGPHEQYF
TRBV5-6 | CASSLVTGSSYNEQFF
TRBV2 | CASSPRDRGYSYEQYF
TRBV27 | CASSPWDRREQYF
TRBV27 | CASSPSAGETSYEQYF
TRBV27 | CASSLRRDGNEQFF
TRBV5-1 | CASSPPVGANEQYF
TRBV5-8 | CASSFGLEFVDTQYF
TRBV11-1 | CASSNGRGYTQYF
TRBV6-2/TRBV6-3 | CASSSPKPDRYYEQYF
TRBV15 | CATSRDDRGGEKLFF
TRBV4-1 | CASSQALSGGPYNEQFF
TRBV5-1 | CASSSGTGGITEAFF
TRBV19 | CASRRTSGVYEQYF
TRBV6-1 | CASRQTGSSTDTQYF
TRBV6-1 | CASSDGAASYNEQFF
TRBV30 | CAWRTAGSSYEQYF
TRBV28 | CASSLSPPTVDYGYTF
TRBV7-2 | CASSPDRGNEQYF
TRBV19 | CASRDRGRADTQYF
TRBV7-9 | CASSQDRGWTDTQYF